Sequencing of this T cell receptor beta chain was carried out in a study of cytomegalovirus exposure and HLA in healthy donors. Vbeta (60) and Jbeta (13) primers were used in the PCR. Sequenced by immunoSEQ multiplex PCR; TCRdb stores in-frame clones only, minus some. Of over 100,000 clones listed, over 65% were seen once; the top ten hold 1.5% to 1.9%. This CDR3 comprises 18 residues. Germline lookup yields CDR1 LNHNV and CDR2 YYDKDF (reference sequence). V shed 0 bases, J shed 4 bases, and the junction held 11 bases outside the gene matches. This receptor was taken from a man between 40 and 49 years old in good health and CMV-seronegative. Sequenced sample: PBMCs. This rearrangement joins TRBV15 to TRBJ2-1, with 8 bases fitting TRBD2. This chain's CDR3 is CATSRDLVTSGNYNEQFF. CDR3 sequence (DNA): TGTGCCACCAGCAGAGATCTTGTAACTAGCGGAAATTACAATGAGCAGTTCTTC.